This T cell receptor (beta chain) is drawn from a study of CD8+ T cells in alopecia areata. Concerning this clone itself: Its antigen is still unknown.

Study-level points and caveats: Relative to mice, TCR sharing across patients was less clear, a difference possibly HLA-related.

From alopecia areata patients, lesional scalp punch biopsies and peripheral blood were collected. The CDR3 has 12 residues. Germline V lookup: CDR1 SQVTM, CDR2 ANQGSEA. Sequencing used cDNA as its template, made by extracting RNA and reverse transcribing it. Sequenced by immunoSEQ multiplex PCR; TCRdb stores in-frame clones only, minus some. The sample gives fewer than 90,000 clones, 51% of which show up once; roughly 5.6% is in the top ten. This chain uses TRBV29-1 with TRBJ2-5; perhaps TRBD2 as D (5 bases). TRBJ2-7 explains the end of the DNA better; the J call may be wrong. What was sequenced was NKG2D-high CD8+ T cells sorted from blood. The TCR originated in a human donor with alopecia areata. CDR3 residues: CSVAIEGYEQYF. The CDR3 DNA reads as TGCAGCGTTGCGATCGAGGGCTACGAGCAGTACTTC.